The clone carrying this TCR beta chain was recorded a few times. The entry originates in a study of blood T cell repertoires in COVID-19. Study-wide context: Sites across the United States, Italy and Spain contributed samples from acute and convalescent COVID-19.

As originally analysed: Researchers report that nucleated cell counts were estimated from reference gene primer amplification. Data came from immunoSEQ multiplex PCR; TCRdb stores just in-frame clones and leaves some out. The DNA was the basis for D and trimming; V, J and clone size are from that table. The sample yields about 400,000 clones, roughly 85% seen once. Study members were between roughly 18 and 100 years old and lived in over 20 US regions. Assignments of participants to cohorts depended upon their own reported clinical history. This CDR3 has 15 amino acids. V dropped 6 bases and J dropped 1 base, with 15 bases sitting between them. CDR1 is MDHEN and CDR2 is SYDVKM in the germline V gene.

The chain combines TRBV28 with TRBJ2-5; the D gene is possibly TRBD1 (6 bases). The sample consisted of PBMCs or T cells enriched from blood (not recorded which). The TCR originated in a woman between 18 and 30 years old with acute COVID-19. CDR3 sequence (DNA): TGTGCCAGCAGGCCCGAGGACAGTCTCCAAGAGACCCAGTACTTC. This gives the protein CASRPEDSLQETQYF.